These 4 T cell receptor beta chains came from one sample sequenced in a study of OX40 agonist ivuxolimab in advanced cancers. Profiled with immunoSEQ multiplex PCR; TCRdb holds only in-frame clones, not every one. Of 45,000 to 55,000 clones detected, about four fifths appear once; the ten largest clones hold more than 0.95%. This material consisted of CD4+ or CD8+ T cells sorted from blood, taken in a trial of the OX40 agonist ivuxolimab. These TCRs come from an adult with an advanced solid tumor such as melanoma, head and neck, liver or kidney cancer.

The V call is TRBV9, the J call TRBJ2-3; D might be TRBD2 (6 bases). The CDR3 is made up of 15 amino acids. From germline, CDR1 is SGDLS and CDR2 YYNGEE. V lost 3 bases to trimming and J lost 8 bases, with 19 bases between them. CDR3 sequence reads: CASSAGLFLKRTQYF. The DNA of the CDR3 is TGTGCCAGCAGCGCGGGACTTTTTCTAAAACGTACGCAGTATTTT.

The genes are TRBV7-8 and TRBJ1-4; possibly TRBD1 for D (6 bases). Germline CDR1 and CDR2: SGHVS and FQNEAQ. V shed 6 bases and J shed 3 bases, with 14 bases lying between them. The CDR3 spans 15 residues. Written as DNA, the CDR3 is TGTGCCAGCAGTCTAGGGGGACAAGCTAATGAAAAACTGTTTTTT. The encoded protein is CASSLGGQANEKLFF.

V and J are TRBV19 and TRBJ1-2, with 7 nucleotides matching TRBD1. CDR1 is LNHDA and CDR2 is SQIVND in the germline V gene (reference sequence). The CDR3 consists of 13 residues. Trimming removed 4 bases from V and 9 bases from J; junction bases left unmatched: 8. CDR3 sequence reads: CASSTQGMNSYTF. The CDR3 DNA follows: TGTGCCAGTAGTACACAGGGGATGAACAGCTACACCTTC.

The chain is built from TRBV7-2 and TRBJ2-3, with 8 bases fitting TRBD2. With 1 base clipped from V and 1 base from J, the junction kept 7 bases outside the gene matches. The CDR3 is made up of 17 amino acids. Germline loops: CDR1 SGHTA, CDR2 FQGNSA. The CDR3 DNA reads TGTGCCAGCAGCTTAGAAGGGCCCGGGAGGGGCACAGATACGCAGTATTTT. The encoded protein is CASSLEGPGRGTDTQYF. Filled out from reference TRBV7-2 and TRBJ2-3, the complete variable domain reads GAGVSQSPSNKVTEKGKDVELRCDPISGHTALYWYRQSLGQGLEFLIYFQGNSAPDKSGLPSDRFSAERTGGSVSTLTIQRTQQEDSAVYLCASSLEGPGRGTDTQYFGPGTRLTVL.